This TCR beta chain was sequenced for a study of blood T cell repertoires in COVID-19. The method was immunoSEQ multiplex PCR; TCRdb's version includes in-frame clones alone and lacks a portion of them. The sample holds roughly 82,000 clones, 90% seen once. The TCR originated in a woman between 50 and 59 years old in a cohort sampled during active COVID-19. Sequenced input: peripheral blood.

For the CDR3, the DNA is TGTGCCAGCAGCCAGTCTAGCAACGAGCAGTACTTC. Amino acid sequence: CASSQSSNEQYF. This sequence joins TRBV3-1 (or the pseudogene TRBV3-2) and TRBJ2-7, with TRBD2 as a possible D gene (5 bases). The CDR3 contains 12 residues. V was clipped by 3 bases and J by 5 bases, with 8 bases between them. Germline V gene data show CDR1 as LGHDT and CDR2 as YNNKEL (reference sequence).